The 10 T cell receptor beta chains presented below share a single source sample, sequenced in a study of CD8 T cells in ankylosing spondylitis. TCRdb re-called the 5' RACE reads with MiXCR, one entry per CDR3 protein. Among 340,000 or so distinct CDR3 sequences listed, over 12% were seen once. The sample taken for sequencing was blood, either unsorted or a sorted T cell fraction (not recorded which). The origin of the receptors is a male donor with ankylosing spondylitis or in good health (not recorded which).

The chain combines TRBV10-3 with TRBJ1-3, with TRBD1 identical over 9 bases. The CDR3 has 14 amino acids. Trimming cost V 8 bases and J 6 bases; bases outside gene matches: 8. From germline, CDR1 is ENHRY and CDR2 SYGVKD. CDR3 region: CAIRKDRGENTIYF. In DNA form, the CDR3 reads TGTGCCATCCGAAAGGACAGGGGCGAAAACACCATATATTTT.

The chain uses TRBV12-3 or TRBV12-4 and TRBJ1-4, with D possibly being TRBD1 (5 bases). V was pared by 7 bases and J by 5 bases, with 11 bases between. CDR3 length: 13 residues. The CDR3 here is CASTGTVNEKLFF. The CDR3 coding sequence is TGTGCCAGCACCGGGACGGTGAATGAAAAACTGTTTTTT.

This clonotype was observed at least ten times. The chain couples TRBV5-1 to TRBJ2-7; D is possibly TRBD1 (6 bases). Trimming left V 6 bases short and J 0 bases short, with 19 bases between. Germline CDR1 and CDR2: SGHRS and YFSETQ. The CDR3 contains 16 residues. The CDR3 reads CASNLGGGGSSYEQYF. As DNA, the CDR3 is TGCGCCAGCAACTTAGGGGGTGGAGGAAGCTCCTACGAGCAGTACTTC.

This clonotype appeared a few times. The chain uses TRBV5-6 and TRBJ2-7; no firm D call. Trimming took off 4 bases at V and 5 bases at J, with 7 bases between the two ends. The germline gives CDR1 SGHDT, CDR2 YYEEEE. This CDR3 has 11 amino acids. CDR3 residues: CASSRSDEQYF. The CDR3, as DNA: TGTGCCAGCAGCCGATCAGACGAGCAGTACTTC.

V gene TRBV10-3 combines with J gene TRBJ1-2, with 8 bases lining up with TRBD1. This CDR3 region has 12 residues. CDR1 is ENHRY, CDR2 SYGVKD, per germline. J was trimmed by 6 bases and V by 3 bases; bases with no gene match: 0. CDR3: CAISEQGDGYTF. CDR3 nucleotides: TGTGCCATCAGTGAACAGGGGGATGGCTACACCTTC.

This clonotype was observed a handful of times. The chain joins TRBV7-6 to TRBJ2-1; 10 positions match TRBD2. The J segment lost 4 bases and the V segment lost 4 bases, leaving 7 bases of the junction unmatched. The CDR3 is 16 residues long. Germline V lookup: CDR1 SGHVS, CDR2 FNYEAQ. CDR3 nucleotides: TGTGCCAGCAGCTCCATTAGCGGGAGGAGGTACAATGAGCAGTTCTTC. Translated: CASSSISGRRYNEQFF. Full variable domain (remainder filled in from reference TRBV7-6 and TRBJ2-1): GAGVSQSPRYKVTKRGQDVALRCDPISGHVSLYWYRQALGQGPEFLTYFNYEAQQDKSGLPNDRFSAERPEGSISTLTIQRTEQRDSAMYRCASSSISGRRYNEQFFGPGTRLTVL.

This chain uses TRBV5-1 with TRBJ2-1; D unclear. Looked up from germline, CDR1 is SGHRS and CDR2 is YFSETQ. The length of the CDR3 is 14 residues. The ends were cut back, 5 bases at V and 5 bases at J, with 14 bases in the middle. The CDR3 spells CASSWQDPDNEQFF. The DNA for the CDR3 is TGCGCCAGCAGTTGGCAGGATCCTGACAATGAGCAGTTCTTC. Based on the CDR3 plus reference TRBV5-1 and TRBJ2-1, the full variable domain is KAGVTQTPRYLIKTRGQQVTLSCSPISGHRSVSWYQQTPGQGLQFLFEYFSETQRNKGNFPGRFSGRQFSNSRSEMNVSTLELGDSALYLCASSWQDPDNEQFFGPGTRLTVL.

This clonotype has more than one count but fewer than ten. This chain connects TRBV4-1 to TRBJ2-7; D is undetermined. The germline V gene encodes CDR1 MGHRA and CDR2 YSYEKL. CDR3 length: 12 amino acids. Trimming pared 0 bases from V and 9 bases from J, leaving 9 bases between. The DNA for the CDR3 is TGCGCCAGCAGCCAAGATGGCTGGAGGCAGTACTTC. Translated, it gives CASSQDGWRQYF.

The chain is built from TRBV12-3 or TRBV12-4 and TRBJ2-1; 9 bases match TRBD2. The CDR3 loop spans 15 amino acids. Trimming cost V 3 bases and J 7 bases; bases outside gene matches: 7. CDR3 nucleotide sequence: TGTGCCAGCAGTTTCCTAGCGGGGATAGGGAATGAGCAGTTCTTC. Translated, it gives CASSFLAGIGNEQFF.

This clonotype came up a few times. The gene calls are TRBV27 and TRBJ1-1; 7 bases are shared with TRBD1. Germline CDR1 and CDR2: MNHEY and SMNVEV (reference sequence). The CDR3 length is 18 residues. The V segment lost 2 bases and the J segment 0 bases; nucleotides outside the gene matches: 12. CDR3 sequence: CASSLRFPGGELNTEAFF. The CDR3 DNA is TGTGCCAGCAGTTTAAGGTTCCCAGGGGGGGAGCTGAACACTGAAGCTTTCTTT.